This T cell receptor beta chain comes out of a study of blood T cell repertoires in COVID-19. As for the study in general: The United States, Italy and Spain were the sources of the acute and convalescent COVID-19 samples. Sample material is recorded as cDNA or gDNA derived from T cells, B-cell-depleted T cells, or PBMCs.

In the source study's methods: Counts of nucleated cells, estimated from reference gene primer amplification, were obtained. TCRdb's copy holds only in-frame clones and misses some; the assay was immunoSEQ multiplex PCR. V, J and clone size are taken as reported in that table, and D and trimming were inferred from the DNA itself. Among 50,000 to 75,000 clones listed, 80% to 90% were seen once. Deletions cut 4 bases from V and 7 bases from J, with 11 bases between. The CDR3 consists of 13 residues. Germline loops: CDR1 SGHTA, CDR2 FQGNSA. This sequence was found in a man aged 55 to 70 with acute or convalescent COVID-19. The rearrangement joins TRBV7-2 to TRBJ2-1; TRBD2 might be the D (6 bases). Material for sequencing was peripheral blood. The CDR3: CASSWTMTNEQFF. CDR3 bases: TGTGCCAGCAGCTGGACTATGACGAATGAGCAGTTCTTC.